The 19 T cell receptor beta chains given below trace back to one sample, sequenced in a study of regulatory T cells in long-lasting Graves disease. The TCR beta library used iRepertoire HTBI primers with Arm-PCR amplification of CDR3. TCRdb reprocessed the multiplex PCR reads with MiXCR, giving one entry per CDR3 protein. This sample has fewer than 600,000 distinct CDR3 sequences; around a fifth occur once, and the top ten carry about 12%. Specified time point: persistent/refractory GD, antithyroid drugs over 5 years with positive TRAb. PBMC-derived RNA was used for the TCR library. The specimen comprised peripheral blood mononuclear cells (PBMCs), sampled when the disease was refractory, from a patient treated with antithyroid drugs. All receptors derive from a female donor with Graves disease.

The genes are TRBV20-1 and TRBJ1-2; a weak D match, TRBD1 (5 bases). Germline V gene sequence: CDR1 DFQATT, CDR2 SNEGSKA (reference sequence). V gave up 0 bases and J gave up 3 bases, with 8 bases separating them. This CDR3 has 13 amino acids. The CDR3 loop reads CSARDRQYYGYTF. The CDR3, as DNA: TGCAGTGCTAGAGATCGACAGTACTATGGCTACACCTTC.

This clonotype was recorded at least ten times. The J gene is TRBJ1-5, the V gene TRBV28, with 7 bases fitting TRBD1. This CDR3 spans 16 amino acids. Germline V gene data show CDR1 as MDHEN and CDR2 as SYDVKM. V lost 5 bases to trimming and J lost 1 base; unmatched junction nucleotides: 8. CDR3 amino acids: CASSAPQGRSNQPQHF. CDR3 bases: TGTGCCAGCAGTGCTCCACAGGGGCGAAGCAATCAGCCCCAGCATTTT.

This clonotype was seen repeatedly, ten times or more. The chain carries TRBV7-8 and TRBJ1-1; unclear D gene. V lost 5 bases and J 6 bases, leaving 13 bases between the germline ends. CDR1 is SGHVS and CDR2 is FQNEAQ in the germline V gene. This CDR3 contains 13 residues. The DNA for the CDR3 is TGTGCCAGCAGCCCGCGGGTAATCGCTGAAGCTTTCTTT. Translation gives CASSPRVIAEAFF.

The CDR3 DNA reads TGCAGTGCTTCCGGGACTCCCCTCTCCTACGAGCAGTACTTC. This gives the protein CSASGTPLSYEQYF. V gene TRBV20-1 combines with J gene TRBJ2-7; D is possibly TRBD2 (6 bases). CDR3 length equals 14 residues. Germline V gives CDR1 DFQATT, CDR2 SNEGSKA (reference sequence). Between the trimmed V and J ends, which lost 5 bases and 0 bases, there was a span of 14 bases.

This clonotype was counted many times. The chain links TRBV27 to TRBJ1-2; D is possibly TRBD1 (6 bases). Trimming pared 5 bases from V and 10 bases from J, leaving 11 bases between. The CDR3 has 11 residues. Per germline, CDR1 MNHEY and CDR2 SMNVEV (reference sequence). CDR3 region: CASSPRDNYTF. CDR3 bases: TGTGCCAGCAGTCCCAGGGACAACTACACCTTC.

The chain links TRBV20-1 to TRBJ2-3; TRBD1 aligns across 9 bases. Trimming cost V 5 bases and J 4 bases; bases outside gene matches: 7. The CDR3 contains 14 residues. The germline CDR1 and CDR2 sequences are DFQATT and SNEGSKA (reference sequence). CDR3 in amino acids: CSARRDREADTQYF. CDR3 coding DNA: TGCAGTGCTCGACGGGACAGGGAAGCAGATACGCAGTATTTT.

This clonotype was found many times. The chain is built from TRBV12-3 or TRBV12-4 and TRBJ1-1; no firm D call. V lost 2 bases to trimming and J lost 6 bases, with 13 bases between them. The CDR3 loop spans 14 amino acids. In DNA, the CDR3 is TGTGCCAGCAGTTTAAGACGGCCAGGTGCTGAAGCTTTCTTT. Protein sequence: CASSLRRPGAEAFF.

Details on this clonotype: This may arise from a read error, as a much more abundant clone is one base away. The chain combines TRBV7-9 with TRBJ1-5; weak D call: TRBD1 (6 bases). The V and J ends lost 8 bases and 2 bases respectively, with 16 bases between them. There are 15 residues in the CDR3. Per the germline V gene, CDR1 is SEHNR and CDR2 is FQNEAQ (reference sequence). The CDR3 sequence: CASGLTGSGNQPQHF. The CDR3 region has the DNA TGTGCCAGCGGCCTTACAGGGAGTGGCAATCAGCCCCAGCATTTT.

The V and J genes are TRBV10-2 and TRBJ1-1; D gene uncertain. CDR3 length: 13 residues. From germline, CDR1 is WSHSY and CDR2 SAAADI. With 7 bases removed from V and 0 bases from J, the gap between germline ends came to 9 bases. The CDR3 coding sequence is TGCGCCAGCACGGTGGCGGTGAACACTGAAGCTTTCTTT. This sequence encodes CASTVAVNTEAFF.

About this clonotype itself: A much more abundant neighbour one base away suggests this may be a read error. The chain recombines TRBV12-3 or TRBV12-4 with TRBJ1-2; D unclear. V was shortened by 5 bases and J by 4 bases, with 17 bases between the two germline ends. The CDR3 contains 15 residues. The CDR3 DNA is TGTGCCAGCAGTCCTGAAGAGAATCCGTTCTATGGCTACACCTTC. Translated: CASSPEENPFYGYTF.

This clonotype was counted at least ten times. V is TRBV11-2 and J is TRBJ1-2; D is ambiguous. The germline V gene has CDR1 SGHAT and CDR2 FQNNGV. V was clipped by 2 bases and J by 0 bases, with 16 bases between them. This CDR3 region has 17 residues. CDR3 in DNA: TGTGCCAGCAGCTTAATGTTCCCCGACAAAACTAACTATGGCTACACCTTC. This encodes CASSLMFPDKTNYGYTF. Supplemented by reference TRBV11-2 and TRBJ1-2, the full variable domain reads EAGVAQSPRYKIIEKRQSVAFWCNPISGHATLYWYQQILGQGPKLLIQFQNNGVVDDSQLPKDRFSAERLKGVDSTLKIQPAKLEDSAVYLCASSLMFPDKTNYGYTFGSGTRLTVV.

This clonotype was counted many times. In nucleotides, the CDR3 is TGTGCCAGCAGTGGTCCGGACGAGCAGTACTTC. Translating gives CASSGPDEQYF. The rearrangement links TRBV28 to TRBJ2-7; D remains unclear. Germline V gene data show CDR1 as MDHEN and CDR2 as SYDVKM. The CDR3 length is 11 residues. The V end was cut by 5 bases, the J end by 5 bases, with 7 bases between.

This clonotype was observed a handful of times. J is TRBJ1-5 and V is TRBV20-1; 8 bases match TRBD1. Germline trimming cut 3 bases from V and 5 bases from J; bases unmatched to any gene: 15. The V gene's germline CDR1 is DFQATT and CDR2 SNEGSKA (reference sequence). The CDR3 has 17 amino acids. The CDR3 DNA reads TGCAGTGCTAGGGCAACCCCAGGGGGCCCAAAGTATCAGCCCCAGCATTTT. Translating it yields CSARATPGGPKYQPQHF.

There are a few counts of this clonotype. V usage is TRBV27 and J usage is TRBJ1-2; TRBD1 aligns across 11 bases. CDR3 size: 18 residues. Germline V gene sequence: CDR1 MNHEY, CDR2 SMNVEV (reference sequence). V dropped 4 bases and J dropped 5; count of bases not matched to a gene: 15. CDR3 loop: CASSSTAGTGGSYYGYTF. The CDR3 region has the DNA TGTGCCAGCAGTTCGACCGCCGGGACAGGGGGTTCATATTATGGCTACACCTTC.

The V and J genes are TRBV6-2 or TRBV6-3 and TRBJ2-1; D is ambiguous. The CDR3 covers 13 residues. With 0 bases removed from V and 6 bases from J, the gap between germline ends came to 6 bases. Germline V gene sequence: CDR1 MNHEY, CDR2 SVGEGT. This CDR3 is CASSYSLSNEQFF. CDR3 in DNA: TGTGCCAGCAGTTACTCGCTGAGCAATGAGCAGTTCTTC.

The sample holds many counts of this clonotype. V usage is TRBV28 and J usage is TRBJ1-5; TRBD1 matches at 7 bases. V was clipped by 5 bases and J by 7 bases; unmatched bases: 11. The germline CDR1 and CDR2 sequences are MDHEN and SYDVKM. This CDR3 is 15 amino acids long. CDR3 DNA sequence: TGTGCCAGCAGTACCCCGACAGGGTTTCGGCAGCCCCAGCATTTT. The encoded protein is CASSTPTGFRQPQHF.

This clonotype has more than one count but fewer than ten. The DNA for the CDR3 is TGTGCCACCAGCAGAGAGGCTAGCGGGGGCGCTGCGGTAGAGCTGTTTTTT. This encodes CATSREASGGAAVELFF. The chain carries TRBV15 and TRBJ2-2; 10 nucleotides align to TRBD2. The V and J ends lost 0 bases and 11 bases, in that order; junction bases with no gene match: 12. Looked up from germline, CDR1 is LNHNV and CDR2 is YYDKDF (reference sequence). CDR3 size: 17 residues.

Ten or more counts support this clonotype. The chain recombines TRBV12-3 or TRBV12-4 with TRBJ1-1; the D gene is possibly TRBD1 (5 bases). The length of the CDR3 is 13 residues. The V gene lost 5 bases and the J gene lost 9 bases, with 16 bases spanning the gap. As DNA, the CDR3 is TGTGCCAGCAGTATTCGGGACCCCTTGAAAGCTTTCTTT. Protein: CASSIRDPLKAFF.

The chain joins TRBV6-1 to TRBJ1-2; TRBD1 aligns across 10 bases. This CDR3 comprises 18 residues. With V trimmed by 7 bases and J by 5 bases, 19 bases remained unmatched. Germline-derived CDR1 and CDR2 are MNHNS and SASEGT. CDR3 sequence (DNA): TGTGCCAGCAACCTCGCCCGGGACAGGGGATTTGTGGGTTATGGCTACACCTTC. Protein: CASNLARDRGFVGYGYTF.